The rows below give T cell receptor beta chains drawn from one sample of a study of CD8+ T cells in alopecia areata. TCRdb's copy holds only in-frame clones and misses some; the assay was immunoSEQ multiplex PCR. The sample has fewer than 250,000 clones, over 60% seen once. The sample consisted of CD4+ T cells sorted from blood, taken at week 4, from a patient treated with tofacitinib. These receptor sequences come from a human donor with alopecia areata. The CDR3 runs from the conserved cysteine through the conserved F or W. D genes are given only for firm matches. Some rows mark clone size as missing; the rest say once, few, many or name a class of expanded clone.

d_gene | abundance | j_gene | v_gene | CDR3nt | CDR3aa
. | . | TRBJ2-6 | TRBV7-8 | TGTGCCAGCAGCAAAATGGGGCCGGGGACTGGGGCCAACGTCCTGACTTTC | CASSKMGPGTGANVLTF
. | . | TRBJ1-5 | TRBV2 | TGTGCCAGCAGTGACGAGTTATTTAGCAATCAGCCCCAGCATTTT | CASSDELFSNQPQHF
. | . | TRBJ2-5 | TRBV9 | TGTGCCAGCAGCGCCCAAGAGACCCAGTACTTC | CASSAQETQYF
TRBD1 | . | TRBJ1-2 | TRBV27 | TGTGCCAGCAGATACTCAGGGGGCTACTATGGCTACACCTTC | CASRYSGGYYGYTF
TRBD1 | . | TRBJ2-1 | TRBV2 | TGTGCCAGCAGTGGAGGGGCTGACAGGGCGGCCTACAATGAGCAGTTCTTC | CASSGGADRAAYNEQFF
. | . | TRBJ2-5 | TRBV15 | TGTGCCACCAGCAGTTGGGGGGACGGAGAGACCCAGTACTTC | CATSSWGDGETQYF
. | . | TRBJ1-3 | TRBV4-1 | TGCGCCAGCAGCCAGCAGGGCCTTCCTGGAAACACCATATATTTT | CASSQQGLPGNTIYF
. | . | TRBJ2-2 | TRBV5-1 | TGCGCCAGCAGCCCGCCACAGGGTGCGGGCACCGGGGAGCTGTTTTTT | CASSPPQGAGTGELFF
TRBD2 | . | TRBJ2-3 | TRBV5-4 | TGTGCCAGCAGCCCCGGGCGGCGCGGGGGGGCGGATACGCAGTATTTT | CASSPGRRGGADTQYF
TRBD2 | few | TRBJ2-4 | TRBV5-1 | TGCGCCAGCAGCTGGGGCGGGGGAGCCAAAAACATTCAGTACTTC | CASSWGGGAKNIQYF
TRBD2 | few | TRBJ2-3 | TRBV14 | TGTGCCAGCAGCCAAGGGCGAGGGACTAGCGGGACTAGCACAGATACGCAGTATTTT | CASSQGRGTSGTSTDTQYF
TRBD2 | . | TRBJ2-1 | TRBV29-1 | TGCAGCGTTGAAGGAGGGGGTAGCGGGGGCCTCTCCTACAATGAGCAGTTCTTC | CSVEGGGSGGLSYNEQFF
. | . | TRBJ2-7 | TRBV7-2 | TGTGCCAGCAGCTCCGTAGCGGATGTCTACGAGCAGTACTTC | CASSSVADVYEQYF
. | . | TRBJ2-5 | TRBV18 | TGTGCCAGCTCACCACAGGGGAATCGCGAGACCCAGTACTTC | CASSPQGNRETQYF
. | few | TRBJ1-3 | TRBV6-1 | TGTGCCAGCAGTGAAGGGGGGTTCGCTGGAAACACCATATATTTT | CASSEGGFAGNTIYF
. | . | TRBJ2-3 | TRBV29-1 | TGCAGCGTTTCCCGGGGGACGGTAGACACAGATACGCAGTATTTT | CSVSRGTVDTDTQYF
TRBD1 | . | TRBJ1-5 | TRBV7-9 | TGTGCCAGCAGCTCGCCGGGACAGGGTTCGCCCCAGCATTTT | CASSSPGQGSPQHF
TRBD2 | once | TRBJ2-1 | TRBV11-1 | TGTGCCAGCAGCTTAGAACTGGCTAGCGGGTACAATGAGCAGTTCTTC | CASSLELASGYNEQFF
. | many | TRBJ1-3 | TRBV2 | TGTGCCAGCAGTTACCTTCAGGGAAACACCATATATTTT | CASSYLQGNTIYF
. | once | TRBJ2-3 | TRBV7-2 | TGTGCCAGCAGCCCCCCCACAGATACGCAGTATTTT | CASSPPTDTQYF
TRBD1 | . | TRBJ2-4 | TRBV5-1 | TGCGCCAGCAGCTTGGAGAGGACAGGGGCCTCCGTCATTCAGTACTTC | CASSLERTGASVIQYF
. | few | TRBJ2-7 | TRBV27 | TGTGCCAGCAGTTTAAAAACCACCTACGAGCAGTACTTC | CASSLKTTYEQYF
. | . | TRBJ2-3 | TRBV5-1 | TGCGCCAGCAGCTTGGGTGGCGGCCCCACAGATACGCAGTATTTT | CASSLGGGPTDTQYF
. | once | TRBJ1-2 | TRBV7-9 | TGTGCCAGCAGCTTAGAAGGGACCCCCACCTTC | CASSLEGTPTF
TRBD1 | few | TRBJ1-2 | TRBV7-9 | TGTGCCAGCAGCCAAGACGGGACAGGGGAAATCCATGGCTACACCTTC | CASSQDGTGEIHGYTF
. | few | TRBJ1-5 | TRBV2 | TGTGCCAGCAGTTTGCAGGGGAGAGGTCAGCCCCAGCATTTT | CASSLQGRGQPQHF
TRBD1 | . | TRBJ1-2 | TRBV4-3 | TGCGCCAGCAGCCAAGAACAGGGGCTGGGAGGCTACACCTTC | CASSQEQGLGGYTF
. | . | TRBJ1-2 | TRBV4-3 | TGCGCCAGCAGCCATGAAAGGGGAGGGGACGGCTACACCTTC | CASSHERGGDGYTF
. | . | TRBJ2-5 | TRBV5-6 | TGTGCCAGCAGCACAGGGACGACCCAAGAGACCCAGTACTTC | CASSTGTTQETQYF
. | . | TRBJ2-2 | TRBV7-9 | TGTGCCAGCAGCTTAGCGAAGTTGACCGGGGAGCTGTTTTTT | CASSLAKLTGELFF
. | . | TRBJ1-2 | TRBV7-2 | TGTGCCAGCAGCTTGGACAGCTATGGCTACACCTTC | CASSLDSYGYTF
. | . | TRBJ1-2 | TRBV30 | TGTGCCTGGAGTGTACTTAACTATGGCTACACCTTC | CAWSVLNYGYTF
. | . | TRBJ1-5 | TRBV27 | TGTGCCAGCAGTTTAAGACAGAATCAGCCCCAGCATTTT | CASSLRQNQPQHF
TRBD1 | . | TRBJ1-5 | TRBV23-1 | TGCGCCAGCAGTCAATCTCATCGCGGACAGGGGATGGCGCCCCAGCATTTT | CASSQSHRGQGMAPQHF
. | . | TRBJ2-6 | TRBV6-6 | TGTGCCAGCAGTCTTTCTGGGGCCAACGTCCTGACTTTC | CASSLSGANVLTF